These 3 T cell receptor beta chains were all obtained from the same sample, sequenced in a study of blood T cells in healthy people across ages. A second 7 to 11 cycle PCR used barcoded and J-beta primers. TCRdb itself ran the 5' RACE reads through MiXCR, one entry per CDR3 protein. The table has roughly 1,500,000 distinct CDR3 sequences, around 42% seen once. Sequenced material: blood. These TCRs come from a woman aged 18-29 years in good health.

The chain couples TRBV20-1 to TRBJ2-1; TRBD2 matches 12 bases. Germline CDR1 DFQATT, CDR2 SNEGSKA (reference sequence). The CDR3 is 15 residues long. J was trimmed by 5 bases and V by 1 base; bases with no gene match: 3. The chain's CDR3 is CSARGRTSGNNEQFF. In DNA form, the CDR3 reads TGCAGTGCTAGAGGGCGGACTAGCGGGAACAATGAGCAGTTCTTC.

This clonotype has just a few counts. The chain combines TRBV13 with TRBJ1-6; D is unresolved. Germline CDR1 is PRHDT and CDR2 is FYEKMQ (reference sequence). The CDR3 is made up of 13 amino acids. Trimming pared 4 bases from V and 10 bases from J, leaving 11 bases between. In DNA, the CDR3 is TGTGCCAGCAGCTCGGACTTGGACTCACCCCTCCACTTT. Its translation: CASSSDLDSPLHF.

As to this clonotype: A single base separates this from a much larger clone, so it may be a read error. The rearrangement uses TRBV28 and TRBJ1-2; D gene ambiguous. The ends were cut back, 8 bases at V and 6 bases at J, with 16 bases in the middle. This CDR3 has 13 amino acids. Germline CDR1 MDHEN, CDR2 SYDVKM. This chain's CDR3 is CASAPGANDGYTF. In DNA form, the CDR3 reads TGTGCCAGCGCGCCCGGAGCGAACGATGGCTACACCTTC.